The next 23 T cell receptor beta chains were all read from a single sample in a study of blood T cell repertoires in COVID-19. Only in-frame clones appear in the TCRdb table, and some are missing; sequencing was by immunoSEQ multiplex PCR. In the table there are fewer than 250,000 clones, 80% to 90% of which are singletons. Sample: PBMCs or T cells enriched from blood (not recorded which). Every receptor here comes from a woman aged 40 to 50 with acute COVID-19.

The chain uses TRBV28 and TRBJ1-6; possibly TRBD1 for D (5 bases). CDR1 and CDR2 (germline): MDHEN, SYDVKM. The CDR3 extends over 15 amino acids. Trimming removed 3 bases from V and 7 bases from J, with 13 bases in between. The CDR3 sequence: CASSLRSGRNSPLHF. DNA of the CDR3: TGTGCCAGCAGTTTGAGGTCAGGGCGGAATTCACCCCTCCACTTT.

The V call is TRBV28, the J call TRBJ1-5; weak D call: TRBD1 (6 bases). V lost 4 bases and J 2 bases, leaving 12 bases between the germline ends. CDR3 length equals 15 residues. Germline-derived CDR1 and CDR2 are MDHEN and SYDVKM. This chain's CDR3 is CASSSRGGGNQPQHF. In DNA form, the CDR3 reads TGTGCCAGCAGTTCCCGGGGGGGCGGCAATCAGCCCCAGCATTTT. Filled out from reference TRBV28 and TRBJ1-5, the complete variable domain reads DVKVTQSSRYLVKRTGEKVFLECVQDMDHENMFWYRQDPGLGLRLIYFSYDVKMKEKGDIPEGYSVSREKKERFSLILESASTNQTSMYLCASSSRGGGNQPQHFGDGTRLSIL.

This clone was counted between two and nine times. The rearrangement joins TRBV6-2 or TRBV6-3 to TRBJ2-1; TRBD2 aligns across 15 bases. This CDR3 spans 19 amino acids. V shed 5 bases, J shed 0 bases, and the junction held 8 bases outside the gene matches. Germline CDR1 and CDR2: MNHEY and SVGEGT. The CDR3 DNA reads TGTGCCAGCAGTCTAGACGGGACTAGCGGGAGGAGCTCCTACAATGAGCAGTTCTTC. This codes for CASSLDGTSGRSSYNEQFF.

CDR3 residues: CASSRGWGADTQYF. The CDR3 region has the DNA TGCGCCAGCAGCCGCGGCTGGGGGGCAGATACGCAGTATTTT. The chain combines TRBV4-3 with TRBJ2-3; D perhaps matches TRBD2 (6 bases). CDR1 and CDR2 (germline): LGHNA, YSLEER. The CDR3 sequence is 14 residues long. V was trimmed by 4 bases and J by 4 bases, leaving 12 bases between them.

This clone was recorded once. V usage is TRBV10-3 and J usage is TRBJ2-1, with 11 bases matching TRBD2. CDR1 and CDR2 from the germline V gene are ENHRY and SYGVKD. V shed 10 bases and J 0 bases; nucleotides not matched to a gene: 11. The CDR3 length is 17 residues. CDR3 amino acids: CATKKTSGDSSYNEQFF. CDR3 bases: TGTGCCACCAAAAAGACTAGCGGGGACAGCTCCTACAATGAGCAGTTCTTC.

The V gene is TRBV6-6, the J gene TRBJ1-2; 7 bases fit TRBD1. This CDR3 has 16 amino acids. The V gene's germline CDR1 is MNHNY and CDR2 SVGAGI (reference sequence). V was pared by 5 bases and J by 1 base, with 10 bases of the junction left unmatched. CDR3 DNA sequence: TGTGCCAGCAGTCTACAACAGGGGCGAGATAACTATGGCTACACCTTC. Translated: CASSLQQGRDNYGYTF.

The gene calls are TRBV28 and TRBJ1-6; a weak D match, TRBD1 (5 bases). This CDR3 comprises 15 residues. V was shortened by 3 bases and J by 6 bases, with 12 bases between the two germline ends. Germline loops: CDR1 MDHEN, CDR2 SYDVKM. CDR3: CASSFPGGVNSPLHF. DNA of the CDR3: TGTGCCAGCAGTTTCCCGGGGGGGGTTAATTCACCCCTCCACTTT.

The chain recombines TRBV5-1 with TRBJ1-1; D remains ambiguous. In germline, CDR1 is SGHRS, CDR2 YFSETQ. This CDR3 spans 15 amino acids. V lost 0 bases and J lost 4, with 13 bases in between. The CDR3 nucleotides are TGCGCCAGCAGCTTGGGAGGCCCGGGGAGCACTGAAGCTTTCTTT. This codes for CASSLGGPGSTEAFF. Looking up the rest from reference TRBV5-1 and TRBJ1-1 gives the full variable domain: KAGVTQTPRYLIKTRGQQVTLSCSPISGHRSVSWYQQTPGQGLQFLFEYFSETQRNKGNFPGRFSGRQFSNSRSEMNVSTLELGDSALYLCASSLGGPGSTEAFFGQGTRLTVV.

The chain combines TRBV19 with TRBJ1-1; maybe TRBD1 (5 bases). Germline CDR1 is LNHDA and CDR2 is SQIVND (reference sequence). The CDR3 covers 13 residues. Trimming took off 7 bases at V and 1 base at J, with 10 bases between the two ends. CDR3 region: CASTSDKNTEAFF. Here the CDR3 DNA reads TGTGCCAGTACCTCGGACAAGAACACTGAAGCTTTCTTT.

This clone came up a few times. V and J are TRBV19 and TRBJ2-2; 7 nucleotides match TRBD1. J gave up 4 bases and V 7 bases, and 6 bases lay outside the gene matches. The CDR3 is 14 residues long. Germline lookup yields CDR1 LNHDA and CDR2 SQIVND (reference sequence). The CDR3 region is CASTAGQVTGELFF. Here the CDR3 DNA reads TGTGCCAGTACCGCTGGACAGGTCACCGGGGAGCTGTTTTTT.

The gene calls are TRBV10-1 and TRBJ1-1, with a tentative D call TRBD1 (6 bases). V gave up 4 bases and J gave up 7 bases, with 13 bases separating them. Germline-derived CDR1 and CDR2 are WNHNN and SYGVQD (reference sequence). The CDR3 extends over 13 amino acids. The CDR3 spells CASSGHREGEAFF. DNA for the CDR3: TGCGCCAGCAGTGGGCACAGGGAAGGTGAAGCTTTCTTT.

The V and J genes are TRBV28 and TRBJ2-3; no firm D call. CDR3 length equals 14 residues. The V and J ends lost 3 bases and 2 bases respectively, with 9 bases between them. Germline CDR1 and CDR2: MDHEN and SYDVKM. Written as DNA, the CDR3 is TGTGCCAGCAGTTTTCTCGGGTCCACAGATACGCAGTATTTT. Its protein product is CASSFLGSTDTQYF.

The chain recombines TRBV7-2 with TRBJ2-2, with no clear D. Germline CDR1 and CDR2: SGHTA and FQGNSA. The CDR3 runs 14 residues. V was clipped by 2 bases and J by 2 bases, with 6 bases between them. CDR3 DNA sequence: TGTGCCAGCAGCTTAAACATAAACACCGGGGAGCTGTTTTTT. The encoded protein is CASSLNINTGELFF.

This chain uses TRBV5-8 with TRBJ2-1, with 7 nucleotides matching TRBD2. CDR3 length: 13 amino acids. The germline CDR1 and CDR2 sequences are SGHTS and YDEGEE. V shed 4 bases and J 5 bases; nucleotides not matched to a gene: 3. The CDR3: CASSLGLNNEQFF. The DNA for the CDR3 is TGTGCCAGCAGCCTGGGACTAAACAATGAGCAGTTCTTC.

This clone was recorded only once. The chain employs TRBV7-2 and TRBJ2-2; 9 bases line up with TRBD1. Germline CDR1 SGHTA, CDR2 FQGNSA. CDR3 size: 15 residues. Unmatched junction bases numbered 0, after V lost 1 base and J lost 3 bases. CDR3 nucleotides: TGTGCCAGCAGCTTAGACAGGGGGCACACCGGGGAGCTGTTTTTT. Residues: CASSLDRGHTGELFF.

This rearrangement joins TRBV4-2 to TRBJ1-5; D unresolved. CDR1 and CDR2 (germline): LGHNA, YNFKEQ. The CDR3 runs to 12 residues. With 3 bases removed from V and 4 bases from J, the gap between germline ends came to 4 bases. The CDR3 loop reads CASSHPNQPQHF. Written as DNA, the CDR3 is TGTGCCAGCAGCCACCCAAATCAGCCCCAGCATTTT.

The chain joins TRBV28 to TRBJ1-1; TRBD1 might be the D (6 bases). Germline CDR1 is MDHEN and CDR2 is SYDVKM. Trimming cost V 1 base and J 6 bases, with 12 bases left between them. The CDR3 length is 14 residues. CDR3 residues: CASSLSRGASEAFF. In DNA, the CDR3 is TGTGCCAGCAGTTTATCCAGGGGAGCATCTGAAGCTTTCTTT.

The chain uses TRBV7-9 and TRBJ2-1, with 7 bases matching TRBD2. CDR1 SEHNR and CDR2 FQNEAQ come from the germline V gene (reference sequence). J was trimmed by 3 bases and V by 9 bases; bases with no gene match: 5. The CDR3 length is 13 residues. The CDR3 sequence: CASDRGSYNEQFF. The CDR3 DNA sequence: TGTGCCAGTGATCGCGGGAGCTACAATGAGCAGTTCTTC.

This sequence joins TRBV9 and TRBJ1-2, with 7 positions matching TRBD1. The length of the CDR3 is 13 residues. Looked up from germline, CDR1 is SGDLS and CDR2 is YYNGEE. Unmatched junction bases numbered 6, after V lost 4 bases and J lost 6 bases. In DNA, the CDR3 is TGTGCCAGCAGCCCGACAGGGAGAGATGGCTACACCTTC. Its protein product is CASSPTGRDGYTF.

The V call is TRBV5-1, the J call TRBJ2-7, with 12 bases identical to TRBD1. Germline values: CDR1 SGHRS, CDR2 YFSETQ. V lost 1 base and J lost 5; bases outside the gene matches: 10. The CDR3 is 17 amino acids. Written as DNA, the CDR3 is TGCGCCAGCAGCTTGAACACCCGGGACAGGGGGCGGGACGAGCAGTACTTC. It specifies CASSLNTRDRGRDEQYF. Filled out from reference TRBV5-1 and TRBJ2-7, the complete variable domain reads KAGVTQTPRYLIKTRGQQVTLSCSPISGHRSVSWYQQTPGQGLQFLFEYFSETQRNKGNFPGRFSGRQFSNSRSEMNVSTLELGDSALYLCASSLNTRDRGRDEQYFGPGTRLTVT.

In DNA form, the CDR3 reads TGTGCCAGCAGAACCGTTAGTAGCGGCTATGGCTACACCTTC. The encoded protein is CASRTVSSGYGYTF. The chain has TRBV28 and TRBJ1-2; D is undetermined. Germline-derived CDR1 and CDR2 are MDHEN and SYDVKM. The CDR3 loop spans 14 amino acids. V lost 6 bases and J lost 4, with 15 bases in between.

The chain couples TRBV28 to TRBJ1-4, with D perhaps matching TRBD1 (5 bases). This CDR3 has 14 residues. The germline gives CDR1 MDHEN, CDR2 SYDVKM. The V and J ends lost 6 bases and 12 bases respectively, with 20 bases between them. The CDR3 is CASSHQSSGNELFF. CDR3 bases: TGTGCCAGCAGCCATCAGTCGTCAGGGAATGAACTGTTTTTT. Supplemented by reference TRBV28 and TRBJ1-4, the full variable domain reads DVKVTQSSRYLVKRTGEKVFLECVQDMDHENMFWYRQDPGLGLRLIYFSYDVKMKEKGDIPEGYSVSREKKERFSLILESASTNQTSMYLCASSHQSSGNELFFGSGTQLSVL.

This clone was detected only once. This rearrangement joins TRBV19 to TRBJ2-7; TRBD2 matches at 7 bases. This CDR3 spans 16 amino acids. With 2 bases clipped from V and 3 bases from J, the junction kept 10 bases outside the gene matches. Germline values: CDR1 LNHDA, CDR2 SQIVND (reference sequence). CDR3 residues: CASSISGLADLYEQYF. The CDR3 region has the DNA TGTGCCAGTAGTATAAGTGGCCTAGCGGACCTCTACGAGCAGTACTTC.